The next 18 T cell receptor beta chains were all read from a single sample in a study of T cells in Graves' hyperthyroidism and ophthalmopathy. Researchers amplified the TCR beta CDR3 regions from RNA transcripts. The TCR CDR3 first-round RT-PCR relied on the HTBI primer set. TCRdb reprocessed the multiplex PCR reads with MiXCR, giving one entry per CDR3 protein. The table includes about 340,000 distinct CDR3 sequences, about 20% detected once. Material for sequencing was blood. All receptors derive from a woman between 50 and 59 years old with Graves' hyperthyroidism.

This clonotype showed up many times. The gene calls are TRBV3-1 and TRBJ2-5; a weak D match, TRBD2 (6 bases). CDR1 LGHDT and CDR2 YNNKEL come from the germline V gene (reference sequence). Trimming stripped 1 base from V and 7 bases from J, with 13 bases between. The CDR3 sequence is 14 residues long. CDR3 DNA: TGTGCCAGCAGCCAAGGGGACCTGGGAGGGACCCAGTACTTC. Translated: CASSQGDLGGTQYF.

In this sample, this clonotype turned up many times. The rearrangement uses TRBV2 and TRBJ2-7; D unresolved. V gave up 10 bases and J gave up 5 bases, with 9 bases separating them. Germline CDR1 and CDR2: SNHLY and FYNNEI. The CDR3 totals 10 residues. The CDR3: CAIQVDEQYF. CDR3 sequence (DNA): TGTGCCATTCAGGTGGACGAGCAGTACTTC.

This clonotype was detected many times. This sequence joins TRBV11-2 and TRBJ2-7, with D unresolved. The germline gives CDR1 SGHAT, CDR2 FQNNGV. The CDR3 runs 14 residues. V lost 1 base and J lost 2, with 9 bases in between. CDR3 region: CASSLGQQTYEQYF. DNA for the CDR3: TGTGCCAGCAGCTTAGGGCAGCAAACCTACGAGCAGTACTTC.

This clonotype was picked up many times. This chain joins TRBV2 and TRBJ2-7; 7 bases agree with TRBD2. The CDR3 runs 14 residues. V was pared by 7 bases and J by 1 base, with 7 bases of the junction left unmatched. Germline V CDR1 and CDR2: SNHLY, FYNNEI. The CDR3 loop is CASTKGRGSYEQYV. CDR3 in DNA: TGTGCCAGCACCAAAGGGCGGGGGTCCTACGAGCAGTACGTC.

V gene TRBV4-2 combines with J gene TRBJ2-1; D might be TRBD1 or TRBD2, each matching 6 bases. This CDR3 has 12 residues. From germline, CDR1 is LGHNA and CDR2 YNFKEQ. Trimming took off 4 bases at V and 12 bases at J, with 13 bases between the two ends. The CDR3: CASSLGGLGQFF. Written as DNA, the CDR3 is TGTGCCAGCAGCCTAGGGGGGTTAGGGCAGTTCTTC.

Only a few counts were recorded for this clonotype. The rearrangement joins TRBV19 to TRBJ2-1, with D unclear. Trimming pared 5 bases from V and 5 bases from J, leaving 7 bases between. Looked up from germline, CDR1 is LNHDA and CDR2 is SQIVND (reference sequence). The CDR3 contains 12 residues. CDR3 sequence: CASSQIDNEQFF. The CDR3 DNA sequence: TGTGCCAGTAGTCAGATAGACAATGAGCAGTTCTTC.

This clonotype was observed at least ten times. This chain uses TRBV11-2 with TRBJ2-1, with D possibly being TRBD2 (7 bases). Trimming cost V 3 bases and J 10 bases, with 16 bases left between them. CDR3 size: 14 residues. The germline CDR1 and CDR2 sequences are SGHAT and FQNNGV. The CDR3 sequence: CASSFEGGVEEQFF. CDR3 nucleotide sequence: TGTGCCAGCAGCTTTGAGGGGGGGGTCGAGGAGCAGTTCTTC.

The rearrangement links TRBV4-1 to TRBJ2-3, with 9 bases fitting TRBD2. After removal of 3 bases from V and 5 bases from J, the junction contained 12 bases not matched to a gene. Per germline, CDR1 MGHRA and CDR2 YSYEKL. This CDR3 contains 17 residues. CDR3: CASSQDRGGGALDTQYF. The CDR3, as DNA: TGCGCCAGCAGCCAGGATCGGGGCGGGGGGGCCTTAGATACGCAGTATTTT.

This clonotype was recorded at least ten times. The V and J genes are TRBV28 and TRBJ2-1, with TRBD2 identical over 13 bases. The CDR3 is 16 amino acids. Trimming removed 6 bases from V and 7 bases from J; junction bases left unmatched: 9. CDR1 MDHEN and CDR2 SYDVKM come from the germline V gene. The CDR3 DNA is TGTGCCAGCAGGATACTAGCGGGAGGGCCGGGGAATGAGCAGTTCTTC. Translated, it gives CASRILAGGPGNEQFF.

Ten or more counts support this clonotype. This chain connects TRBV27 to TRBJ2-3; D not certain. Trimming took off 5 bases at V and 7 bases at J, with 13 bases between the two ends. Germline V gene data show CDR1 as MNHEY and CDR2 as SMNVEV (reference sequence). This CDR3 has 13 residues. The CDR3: CASSPSTSNTQYF. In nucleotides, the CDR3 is TGTGCCAGCAGTCCCTCTACCAGTAATACGCAGTATTTT.

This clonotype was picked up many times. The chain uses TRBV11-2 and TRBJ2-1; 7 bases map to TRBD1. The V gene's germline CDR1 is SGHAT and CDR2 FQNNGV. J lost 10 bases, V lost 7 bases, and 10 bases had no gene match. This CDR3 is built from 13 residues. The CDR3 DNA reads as TGTGCCAGCACCACAGAGGGGGCCCGCGAGCAGTTCTTC. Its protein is CASTTEGAREQFF.

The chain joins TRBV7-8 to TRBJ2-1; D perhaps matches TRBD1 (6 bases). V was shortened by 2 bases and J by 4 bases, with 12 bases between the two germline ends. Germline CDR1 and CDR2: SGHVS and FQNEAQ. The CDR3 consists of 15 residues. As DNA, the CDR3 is TGTGCCAGCAGCTTAATACAGGGACCATACAATGAGCAGTTCTTC. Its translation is CASSLIQGPYNEQFF.

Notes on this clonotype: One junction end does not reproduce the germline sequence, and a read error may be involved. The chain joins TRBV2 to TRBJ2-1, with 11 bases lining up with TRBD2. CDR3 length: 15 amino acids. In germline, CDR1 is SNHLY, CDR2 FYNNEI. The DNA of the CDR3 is TGTGCCAGCAGGGGACTAGCGGCCTCCTACAGTGAGCAGTTCTTC. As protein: CASRGLAASYSEQFF.

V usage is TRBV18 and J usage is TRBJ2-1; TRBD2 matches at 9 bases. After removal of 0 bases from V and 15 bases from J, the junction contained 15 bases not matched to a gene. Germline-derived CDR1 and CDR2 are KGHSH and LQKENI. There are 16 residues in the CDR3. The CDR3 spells CASSPPGLAGSTVLFF. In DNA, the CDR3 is TGTGCCAGCTCACCACCCGGGCTAGCGGGATCTACGGTGCTGTTCTTC.

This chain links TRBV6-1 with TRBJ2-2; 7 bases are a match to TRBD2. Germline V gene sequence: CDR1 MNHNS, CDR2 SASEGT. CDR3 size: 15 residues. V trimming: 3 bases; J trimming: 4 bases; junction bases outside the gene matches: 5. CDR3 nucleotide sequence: TGTGCCAGCAGTGAGTCAGGGAGGGGCACCGGGGAGCTGTTTTTT. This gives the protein CASSESGRGTGELFF.

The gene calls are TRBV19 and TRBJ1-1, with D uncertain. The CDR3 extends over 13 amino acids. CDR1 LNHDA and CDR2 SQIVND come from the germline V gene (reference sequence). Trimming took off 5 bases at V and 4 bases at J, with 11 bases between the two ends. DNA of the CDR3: TGTGCCAGTAGTTTTCAATCGGGCACTGAAGCTTTCTTT. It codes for CASSFQSGTEAFF.

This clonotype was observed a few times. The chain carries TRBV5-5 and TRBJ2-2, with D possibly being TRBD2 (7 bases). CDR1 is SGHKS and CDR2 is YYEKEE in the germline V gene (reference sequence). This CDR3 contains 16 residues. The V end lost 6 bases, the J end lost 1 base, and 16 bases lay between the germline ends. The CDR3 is CASTRGGGRNTGELFF. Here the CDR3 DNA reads TGTGCCAGCACCCGAGGGGGGGGGCGGAACACCGGGGAGCTGTTTTTT.

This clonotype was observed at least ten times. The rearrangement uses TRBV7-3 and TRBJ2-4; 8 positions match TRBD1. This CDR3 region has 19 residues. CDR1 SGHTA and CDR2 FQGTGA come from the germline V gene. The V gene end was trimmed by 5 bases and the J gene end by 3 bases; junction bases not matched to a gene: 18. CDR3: CASSPRARGQNEGKNIQYF. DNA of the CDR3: TGTGCCAGCAGCCCCCGCGCCAGGGGGCAAAATGAAGGCAAAAACATTCAGTACTTC.